These 9 T cell receptor beta chains share one sample of origin, sequenced in a study of blood T cell repertoires in COVID-19. Libraries were prepared by immunoSEQ multiplex PCR; TCRdb keeps only in-frame clonotypes and omits some of them. The sample consists of some 66,000 clones, roughly 88% of them appearing once. Sample: peripheral blood. Receptors were obtained from a woman aged 55-69 years with acute or convalescent COVID-19.

J is TRBJ2-3 and V is TRBV5-1; 7 bases are a match to TRBD2. Germline V gives CDR1 SGHRS, CDR2 YFSETQ. Germline trimming cut 0 bases from V and 2 bases from J; bases unmatched to any gene: 3. The CDR3 contains 15 residues. The CDR3, as DNA: TGCGCCAGCAGCTTGGCTAGCGGACCCACAGATACGCAGTATTTT. As protein: CASSLASGPTDTQYF.

V usage is TRBV7-2 and J usage is TRBJ1-5; D ambiguous. This CDR3 spans 14 amino acids. The germline V and J ends were trimmed by 5 bases and 2 bases, with 10 bases remaining between them. Germline assignment: CDR1 SGHTA and CDR2 FQGNSA. The CDR3: CASSAEGGNQPQHF. CDR3 in DNA: TGTGCCAGCAGCGCAGAGGGAGGCAATCAGCCCCAGCATTTT.

The chain has TRBV6-1 and TRBJ2-3, with TRBD2 matching over 11 bases. Germline V gene sequence: CDR1 MNHNS, CDR2 SASEGT. This CDR3 contains 16 residues. Trimming cost V 4 bases and J 1 base; bases outside gene matches: 4. Written as DNA, the CDR3 is TGTGCCAGCAGTGCAGTGACTAGCGGGGGCACAGATACGCAGTATTTT. Its translation is CASSAVTSGGTDTQYF.

The chain employs TRBV4-2 and TRBJ2-3; D may be TRBD2 (5 bases). Trimming shortened V by 1 base and J by 0 bases, and 14 bases separated the two germline ends. This CDR3 has 17 residues. Per the germline V gene, CDR1 is LGHNA and CDR2 is YNFKEQ. The CDR3 reads CASSQGSTGSSTDTQYF. The DNA of the CDR3 is TGTGCCAGCAGCCAAGGATCGACGGGGTCCAGCACAGATACGCAGTATTTT.

This rearrangement joins TRBV7-8 to TRBJ2-1, with TRBD2 identical over 7 bases. From germline, CDR1 is SGHVS and CDR2 FQNEAQ. This CDR3 contains 14 residues. Trimming removed 3 bases from V and 8 bases from J; junction bases left unmatched: 7. CDR3 bases: TGTGCCAGCAGCTTTGGCGGGAGAGGCGATGAGCAGTTCTTC. Protein sequence: CASSFGGRGDEQFF.

The chain links TRBV6-6 to TRBJ2-3; 9 nucleotides match TRBD2. The CDR3 length is 15 residues. After removal of 2 bases from V and 4 bases from J, the junction contained 4 bases not matched to a gene. Germline lookup yields CDR1 MNHNY and CDR2 SVGAGI (reference sequence). The CDR3 here is CASSYKRGDADTQYF. The CDR3 bases are TGTGCCAGCAGTTACAAGCGGGGGGACGCAGATACGCAGTATTTT.

The chain links TRBV20-1 to TRBJ2-7; 9 bases fit TRBD2. Germline CDR1 DFQATT, CDR2 SNEGSKA (reference sequence). V gave up 3 bases and J gave up 4 bases; unmatched junction bases: 10. CDR3 length: 15 amino acids. The CDR3 nucleotides read TGCAGTGCTAGTGCTCGTCTAGCGGGGCTTTACGAGCAGTACGTC. Translation: CSASARLAGLYEQYV.

This chain connects TRBV3-1 (or the pseudogene TRBV3-2) to TRBJ2-2; 7 bases align to TRBD2. This CDR3 spans 14 amino acids. Germline-derived CDR1 and CDR2 are LGHDT and YNNKEL (reference sequence). The ends lost 1 base at V and 7 bases at J; junction bases unmatched: 3. As DNA, the CDR3 is TGTGCCAGCAGCCAAGGACTAGCTGGCGGGGAGCTGTTTTTT. This gives the protein CASSQGLAGGELFF.

The rearrangement links TRBV18 to TRBJ1-5; weak D call: TRBD1 (6 bases). The V end lost 6 bases, the J end lost 4 bases, and 16 bases lay between the germline ends. Germline V gives CDR1 KGHSH, CDR2 LQKENI. The CDR3 length is 15 residues. CDR3: CASSPLQGLNQPQHF. In DNA, the CDR3 is TGTGCCAGCTCGCCCCTACAGGGACTAAATCAGCCCCAGCATTTT.